The 21 T cell receptor beta chains in this list originate from one sample, sequenced in a study of T cell repertoires in cytomegalovirus infection. No antigen is known for these receptors. In TCRdb, the reads were re-called with MiXCR into one record per CDR3 protein. The table lists 900,000 to 950,000 distinct CDR3 sequences, about a third of them singletons, with roughly 13% in the top ten. Sequencing used cultured CD8+ T cells from PBMCs, obtained from culture after CMV antigen stimulation. The receptor source for this set is a human donor in good health (CMV status not recorded). Some clones in this sample may be carry-over from other donors' samples.

There are many counts of this clonotype. The chain links TRBV19 to TRBJ1-5, with TRBD1 as a possible D gene (6 bases). The V and J ends lost 2 bases and 2 bases respectively, with 7 bases between them. The V gene's germline CDR1 is LNHDA and CDR2 SQIVND (reference sequence). The CDR3 runs to 14 residues. The CDR3 sequence: CASSIWTGNQPQHF. The CDR3 DNA sequence: TGTGCCAGTAGTATATGGACAGGCAATCAGCCCCAGCATTTT.

This clonotype was observed a few times. The chain carries TRBV14 and TRBJ2-7; tentative D call: TRBD1 (6 bases). V was shortened by 5 bases and J by 7 bases, with 18 bases between the two germline ends. Germline V lookup: CDR1 SGHDN, CDR2 FVKESK. The CDR3 is 14 residues long. The CDR3 coding sequence is TGTGCCAGCAGCGACAGGACGCGCCCGCGGGAGCAGTACGTC. Its protein is CASSDRTRPREQYV.

The V call is TRBV7-9, the J call TRBJ1-2; 10 bases line up with TRBD1. This CDR3 contains 13 residues. The V segment lost 5 bases and the J segment 8 bases; nucleotides outside the gene matches: 5. Germline CDR1 is SEHNR and CDR2 is FQNEAQ (reference sequence). CDR3 nucleotides: TGTGCCAGCAGCCGACAGGGGGCGGAGGGCTACACCTTC. Translating gives CASSRQGAEGYTF.

This clonotype occurred many times. V and J are TRBV7-9 and TRBJ2-7; no reliable D call. The CDR3 covers 13 residues. Germline V gives CDR1 SEHNR, CDR2 FQNEAQ (reference sequence). V was shortened by 2 bases and J by 2 bases, with 7 bases between the two germline ends. CDR3 region: CASSLPGTYEQYF. As DNA, the CDR3 is TGTGCCAGCAGCTTACCAGGCACCTACGAGCAGTACTTC.

This clonotype appeared a single time. This may be a read error: a much more frequent sequence differs by one nucleotide. The rearrangement links TRBV7-2 to TRBJ1-2; D call uncertain. Germline values: CDR1 SGHTA, CDR2 FQGNSA. The CDR3 runs 16 residues. Trimming removed 5 bases at V and 0 bases at J, with 16 bases between. DNA of the CDR3: TGTGCCAGCAGCCTAGATCTCGACACTTCTAACTATGGCTACACCTTC. Protein: CASSLDLDTSNYGYTF.

This chain links TRBV5-3 with TRBJ2-7; 10 bases map to TRBD2. TRBV5-3 is marked as an open reading frame, function uncertain. V lost 8 bases and J lost 6; bases outside the gene matches: 11. The CDR3 has 14 amino acids. Here the CDR3 DNA reads TGTGCCAGCAGCACCAGCGGGGGGGTTAGCGAGCAGTACTTC. Protein sequence: CASSTSGGVSEQYF.

This clonotype was counted between two and nine times. The CDR3 DNA reads as TGTGCCAGCAGCTTAGCATGGGGGGAGGAAGCTTTCTTT. This translates into CASSLAWGEEAFF. The V call is TRBV7-6, the J call TRBJ1-1; TRBD1 is a possible D gene (5 bases). The CDR3 spans 13 residues. The V gene's germline CDR1 is SGHVS and CDR2 FNYEAQ. Trimming removed 0 bases from V and 8 bases from J, with 10 bases in between.

The chain carries TRBV7-2 and TRBJ1-2; TRBD1 matches at 12 bases. With V trimmed by 3 bases and J by 8 bases, 10 bases remained unmatched. This CDR3 has 16 amino acids. CDR1 is SGHTA, CDR2 FQGNSA, per germline. This CDR3 reads CASSFPGTGGVEGYTF. Here the CDR3 DNA reads TGTGCCAGCAGCTTCCCCGGGACAGGGGGCGTTGAGGGCTACACCTTC.

The V call is TRBV6-5, the J call TRBJ1-2; unclear D gene. V lost 4 bases and J lost 2, with 5 bases in between. The CDR3 loop spans 12 amino acids. Germline CDR1 reads MNHEY; CDR2 reads SVGAGI. CDR3 nucleotides: TGTGCCAGCAGTTCCCAGAACTATGGCTACACCTTC. This sequence encodes CASSSQNYGYTF.

The chain combines TRBV4-1 with TRBJ2-1; 8 bases line up with TRBD2. Looked up from germline, CDR1 is MGHRA and CDR2 is YSYEKL. With V trimmed by 4 bases and J by 6 bases, 11 bases remained unmatched. The CDR3 has 16 residues. The CDR3 DNA reads as TGCGCCAGCAGCCTGGCGGGGGGAAGGTCTGGCAATGAGCAGTTCTTC. Protein sequence: CASSLAGGRSGNEQFF.

The chain uses TRBV12-3 or TRBV12-4 and TRBJ1-2; D might be TRBD1 (5 bases). The CDR3 totals 13 residues. V lost 6 bases and J 8 bases, leaving 16 bases between the germline ends. The CDR3 protein is CASSQTSTEGYTF. CDR3 sequence (DNA): TGTGCCAGCAGCCAGACCTCGACAGAAGGCTACACCTTC.

This clonotype was observed a handful of times. This chain joins TRBV7-6 and TRBJ2-1; 13 bases line up with TRBD2. J was trimmed by 8 bases and V by 5 bases; bases with no gene match: 6. The CDR3 contains 15 residues. Germline values: CDR1 SGHVS, CDR2 FNYEAQ. Here the CDR3 reads CASSLKGLAGHEQFF. In nucleotides, the CDR3 is TGTGCCAGCAGCCTAAAGGGACTAGCGGGGCATGAGCAGTTCTTC. The variable domain in full, with the rest retrieved from reference TRBV7-6 and TRBJ2-1, is GAGVSQSPRYKVTKRGQDVALRCDPISGHVSLYWYRQALGQGPEFLTYFNYEAQQDKSGLPNDRFSAERPEGSISTLTIQRTEQRDSAMYRCASSLKGLAGHEQFFGPGTRLTVL.

This clonotype occurred a few times. The chain joins TRBV27 to TRBJ2-3; 8 bases are shared with TRBD2. The closer fit of TRBJ2-5 to the DNA end suggests the J call may be wrong. The CDR3 runs 11 residues. Germline V gene sequence: CDR1 MNHEY, CDR2 SMNVEV (reference sequence). Written as DNA, the CDR3 is TGTGCCAGCAGTTTCGGGGGGGCCCAGTACTTC. As protein: CASSFGGAQYF.

V is TRBV12-3 or TRBV12-4 and J is TRBJ2-3; either TRBD1 or TRBD2 may fit D (5 bases each). The CDR3 has 16 residues. Trimming left V 5 bases short and J 0 bases short, with 15 bases between. CDR3 region: CASSPRGVVSTDTQYF. The CDR3 coding sequence is TGTGCCAGCAGTCCCCGAGGGGTGGTTAGCACAGATACGCAGTATTTT.

This clonotype was seen ten or more times. The rearrangement uses TRBV12-3 or TRBV12-4 and TRBJ1-3; TRBD1 is a possible D gene (6 bases). The V and J ends lost 5 bases and 1 base respectively, with 12 bases between them. The CDR3 has 15 residues. The CDR3 coding sequence is TGTGCCAGCAGTCTTCCAGGGGCGTCTGGAAACACCATATATTTT. It specifies CASSLPGASGNTIYF.

The V and J genes are TRBV19 and TRBJ2-1; D unclear. CDR1 is LNHDA, CDR2 SQIVND, per germline (reference sequence). The V and J ends lost 3 bases and 1 base respectively, with 10 bases between them. The CDR3 is 15 residues long. This chain's CDR3 is CASSIPNYSYNEQFF. The DNA of the CDR3 is TGTGCCAGTAGTATTCCTAACTATTCCTACAATGAGCAGTTCTTC. The full variable domain, completed using reference TRBV19 and TRBJ2-1, is DGGITQSPKYLFRKEGQNVTLSCEQNLNHDAMYWYRQDPGQGLRLIYYSQIVNDFQKGDIAEGYSVSREKKESFPLTVTSAQKNPTAFYLCASSIPNYSYNEQFFGPGTRLTVL.

This clonotype was observed a few times. J is TRBJ2-2 and V is TRBV7-9; a weak D match, TRBD1 (6 bases). Trimming took 2 bases from V and 6 from J, leaving 10 bases between them. Germline CDR1 is SEHNR and CDR2 is FQNEAQ (reference sequence). The CDR3 is 14 residues long. CDR3 bases: TGTGCCAGCAGCTTACGACAGGTGTCCGGGGAGCTGTTTTTT. Protein: CASSLRQVSGELFF.

This rearrangement joins TRBV18 to TRBJ2-1; D is perhaps TRBD1 (6 bases). This CDR3 spans 17 amino acids. Germline V gene lookup returns CDR1 KGHSH and CDR2 LQKENI. Trimming pared 4 bases from V and 0 bases from J, leaving 16 bases between. In nucleotides, the CDR3 is TGTGCCAGCTCACTCAACACAGGGTTTAGCTCCTACAATGAGCAGTTCTTC. Its protein is CASSLNTGFSSYNEQFF. Based on the CDR3 plus reference TRBV18 and TRBJ2-1, the full variable domain is NAGVMQNPRHLVRRRGQEARLRCSPMKGHSHVYWYRQLPEEGLKFMVYLQKENIIDESGMPKERFSAEFPKEGPSILRIQQVVRGDSAAYFCASSLNTGFSSYNEQFFGPGTRLTVL.

The J gene is TRBJ1-5, the V gene TRBV5-5; possibly TRBD1 for D (6 bases). The CDR3 is made up of 15 amino acids. Germline values: CDR1 SGHKS, CDR2 YYEKEE (reference sequence). V was cut by 3 bases and J by 6 bases, with 16 bases left in between. CDR3 coding DNA: TGTGCCAGCAGCTGGGATTTAGGGGGAGGTCAGCCCCAGCATTTT. Translating it yields CASSWDLGGGQPQHF.

This clonotype was detected many times. The rearrangement joins TRBV15 to TRBJ1-1, with no clear D. The CDR3 is 13 residues long. V shed 0 bases and J shed 4 bases, with 6 bases lying between them. Germline V gene sequence: CDR1 LNHNV, CDR2 YYDKDF (reference sequence). CDR3 loop: CATSRDGPTEAFF. The CDR3 nucleotides are TGTGCCACCAGCAGAGATGGCCCCACTGAAGCTTTCTTT.

This clonotype was recorded at least ten times. This chain links TRBV7-9 with TRBJ1-1; no definite D call. Trimming stripped 3 bases from V and 11 bases from J, with 10 bases between. The germline V gene has CDR1 SEHNR and CDR2 FQNEAQ (reference sequence). The CDR3 is 11 residues long. The CDR3 here is CASSFDPQAFF. CDR3 nucleotides: TGTGCCAGCAGCTTTGACCCGCAGGCTTTCTTT.